The TCR beta chain described here comes from a study of shared clonotypes between healthy human individuals. In the sorted-subset replicate PCRs, 150 to 250 ng DNA, 25,000 to 35,000 T cell genomes, was used. Clones were sequenced by immunoSEQ multiplex PCR, and TCRdb holds only the in-frame ones, with some missing. The repertoire includes fewer than 850,000 clones, 90% of them detected once, and about 34% sits in the top ten. Trimming cost V 1 base and J 5 bases, with 9 bases left between them. Germline V gene lookup returns CDR1 SGHTA and CDR2 FQGTGA. The CDR3 runs 14 residues. The V gene is TRBV7-3, the J gene TRBJ2-1; D remains unclear. Material for sequencing was memory CD8+ T cells from PBMCs. Subset reported: CD45RO+ cells pooled with CCR7-negative TemRA cells. The clonotype originates from a man between 18 and 35 years old in good health. Some clones in this sample may be carry-over from other donors' samples. The CDR3 sequence is CASSLISGNNEQFF. The CDR3 nucleotides read TGTGCCAGCAGCTTAATTTCCGGAAACAATGAGCAGTTCTTC.